This TCR beta chain derives from a study of blood T cell repertoires in COVID-19 (TCRdb year 2020). Looking at the study overall: Collaborator samples came from the United States, Italy and Spain and covered acute and convalescent phases of COVID-19. The material from the prospective study consisted of cDNA or gDNA derived from T cells, B-cell-depleted T cells, or PBMCs. The dataset comprised deeply sampled blood TCRbeta repertoires from subjects exposed to, actively infected with, or recovered from COVID-19. The repertoires were released in a freely available public database intended as a resource for research on the immune response to SARS-CoV-2. Samples came from the ongoing ImmuneRACE study (first 160 participants) plus 1,254 subjects from 6 global collaborators. A de-identified subject ID, COVID-19 status, age in years and sex were almost always included in the sample metadata. HLA class I and class II types, where available, came from metadata supplied by the sample provider rather than from assay-based typing. What the study reported, not specific to this receptor: The amount of clinical and demographic metadata varied by source and participant and was provided uncurated.

To note about this clone: Its antigen is not yet known. No much larger clone is present one base from it, and per-base qualities are unavailable.

Each collaborating institution followed its own protocols to collect whole blood in K2EDTA tubes. For TCRbeta analysis, collaborators shipped samples in one of three forms: frozen whole blood, isolated PBMCs, or DNA extracted from either of those sample types. Per the germline V gene (reference sequence), SEHNR is the CDR1 and FQNEAQ is the CDR2. For this chain, trimming is 5 bases at the V end and 0 bases at the J end, and the number of junction bases without a gene match is 6. Reading from cysteine to phenylalanine, the CDR3 counts 16 amino acids. Solely the CDR3 DNA is kept, with 48 bases framed from the first base. The immunoSEQ Assay, a bias-controlled multiplex PCR, was used to amplify TCRbeta CDR3 regions from genomic DNA. The paper's data handling went like this. The number of nucleated cells in each sample was estimated by amplification of reference gene primers within the assay. To quantify the absolute abundance of each unique TCRbeta CDR3 rearrangement, sequence reads were collapsed and filtered. For each sample, productive Simpson clonality was calculated by taking the square root of Simpson's diversity index across productive rearrangements. This immuneACCESS table, as held by TCRdb, lists in-frame sequences with V and J called but not all clones. Of the missing ones, under half trace to an unresolved V gene in checked studies; the others have no known cause. The V and J calls and clone size are taken from that table; D and trimming were inferred from the DNA. The sample data list tens of thousands of clones, and about nine tenths of these were observed just once. The ten largest account for 18% of the sample.

The receptor was isolated from a human donor in a cohort sampled during active COVID-19. Material for sequencing was peripheral blood. The chain links TRBV7-9 with TRBJ2-1; TRBD2 fits 8 bases in the junction. The bases are TGTGCCAGCAGCGATAGCGGGACTCTCTCCTACAATGAGCAGTTCTTC. Its product reads: CASSDSGTLSYNEQFF.